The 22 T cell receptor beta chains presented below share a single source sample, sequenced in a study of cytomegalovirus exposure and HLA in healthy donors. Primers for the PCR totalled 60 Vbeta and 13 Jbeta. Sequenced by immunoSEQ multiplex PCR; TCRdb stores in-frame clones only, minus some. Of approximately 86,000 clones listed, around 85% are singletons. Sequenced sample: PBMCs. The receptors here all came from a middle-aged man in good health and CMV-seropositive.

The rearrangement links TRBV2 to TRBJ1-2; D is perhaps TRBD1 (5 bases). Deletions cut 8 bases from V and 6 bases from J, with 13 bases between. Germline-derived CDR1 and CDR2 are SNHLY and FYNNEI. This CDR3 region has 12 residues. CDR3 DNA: TGTGCCAGCTTTCAGGGTTTAGATGGCTACACCTTC. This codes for CASFQGLDGYTF.

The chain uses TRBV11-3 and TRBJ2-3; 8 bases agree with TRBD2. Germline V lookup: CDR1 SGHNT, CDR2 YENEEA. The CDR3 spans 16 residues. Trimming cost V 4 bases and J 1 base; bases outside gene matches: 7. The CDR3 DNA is TGTGCCAGCAGCTCGGGGGGGCCTTTTGGCACAGATACGCAGTATTTT. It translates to CASSSGGPFGTDTQYF.

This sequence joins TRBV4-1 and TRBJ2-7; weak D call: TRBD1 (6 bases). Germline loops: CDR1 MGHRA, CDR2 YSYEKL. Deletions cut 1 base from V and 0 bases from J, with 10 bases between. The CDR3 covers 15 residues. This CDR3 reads CASSQGRGGSYEQYF. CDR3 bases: TGCGCCAGCAGCCAAGGTAGAGGGGGCTCCTACGAGCAGTACTTC.

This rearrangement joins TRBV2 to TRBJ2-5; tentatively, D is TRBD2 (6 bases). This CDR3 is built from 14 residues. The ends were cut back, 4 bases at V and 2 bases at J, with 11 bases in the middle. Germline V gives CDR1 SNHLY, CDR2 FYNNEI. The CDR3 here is CASSVGTQQETQYF. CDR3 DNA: TGTGCCAGCAGTGTCGGGACTCAGCAAGAGACCCAGTACTTC.

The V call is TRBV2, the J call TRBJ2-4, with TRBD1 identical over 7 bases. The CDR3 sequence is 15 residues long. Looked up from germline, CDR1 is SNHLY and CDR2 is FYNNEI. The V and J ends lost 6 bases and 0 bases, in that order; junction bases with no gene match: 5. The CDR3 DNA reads TGTGCCAGCAGAGACAGGGACCTAGCCAAAAACATTCAGTACTTC. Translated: CASRDRDLAKNIQYF.

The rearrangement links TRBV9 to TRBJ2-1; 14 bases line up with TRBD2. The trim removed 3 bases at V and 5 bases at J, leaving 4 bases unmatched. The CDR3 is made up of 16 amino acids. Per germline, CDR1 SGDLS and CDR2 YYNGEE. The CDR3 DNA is TGTGCCAGCAGCGCGGGACTAGCGGGAGTAAACAATGAGCAGTTCTTC. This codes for CASSAGLAGVNNEQFF.

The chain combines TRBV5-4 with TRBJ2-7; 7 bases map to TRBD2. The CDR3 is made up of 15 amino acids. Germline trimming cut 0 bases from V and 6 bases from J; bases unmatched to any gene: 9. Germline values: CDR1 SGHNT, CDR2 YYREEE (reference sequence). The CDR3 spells CASSLAEAGRVEQYF. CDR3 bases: TGTGCCAGCAGCTTGGCCGAAGCGGGAAGAGTCGAGCAGTACTTC.

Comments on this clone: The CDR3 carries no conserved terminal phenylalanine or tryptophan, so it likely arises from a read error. CDR3 nucleotides: TGTGCCAGCAGCTTAGACAGGGTGTATTCACCCCTCCACCTT. It yields the protein CASSLDRVYSPLHL. The V call is TRBV7-2, the J call TRBJ1-6; D possibly corresponds to TRBD1 (6 bases). The V end was cut by 1 base, the J end by 8 bases, with 9 bases between. This CDR3 spans 14 amino acids. Germline assignment: CDR1 SGHTA and CDR2 FQGNSA.

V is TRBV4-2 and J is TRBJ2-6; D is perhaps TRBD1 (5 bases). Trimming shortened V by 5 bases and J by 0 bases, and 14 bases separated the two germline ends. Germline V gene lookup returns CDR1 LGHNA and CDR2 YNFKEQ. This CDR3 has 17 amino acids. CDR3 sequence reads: CASSSQGESSGANVLTF. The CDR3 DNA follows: TGTGCCAGCAGCTCTCAAGGGGAAAGCTCTGGGGCCAACGTCCTGACTTTC.

The CDR3 loop reads CASSPRARETQYF. In nucleotides, the CDR3 is TGTGCCAGCTCACCACGAGCGAGGGAGACCCAGTACTTC. The V gene is TRBV18, the J gene TRBJ2-5; unclear D gene. The germline CDR1 and CDR2 sequences are KGHSH and LQKENI. Trimming took 1 base from V and 5 from J, leaving 8 bases between them. This CDR3 has 13 residues.

CDR3 nucleotides: TGCGCCAGCAAGGTGGGGCCCCCAGCTGAGCAGTTCTTC. It encodes CASKVGPPAEQFF. The gene calls are TRBV10-2 and TRBJ2-1; TRBD1 is a possible D gene (5 bases). CDR3 size: 13 residues. Germline V gene data show CDR1 as WSHSY and CDR2 as SAAADI. Between the trimmed V and J ends, which lost 7 bases and 9 bases, there was a span of 16 bases.

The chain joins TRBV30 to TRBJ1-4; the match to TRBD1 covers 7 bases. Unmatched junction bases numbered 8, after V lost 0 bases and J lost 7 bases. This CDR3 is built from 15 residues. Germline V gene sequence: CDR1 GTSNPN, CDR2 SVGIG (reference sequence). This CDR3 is CAWSVTKGGGEKLFF. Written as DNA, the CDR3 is TGTGCCTGGAGTGTAACTAAAGGGGGCGGTGAAAAACTGTTTTTT.

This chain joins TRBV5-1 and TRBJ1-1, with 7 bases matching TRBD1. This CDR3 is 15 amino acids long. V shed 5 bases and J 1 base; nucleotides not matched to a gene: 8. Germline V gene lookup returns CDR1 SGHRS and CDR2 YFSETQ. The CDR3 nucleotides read TGCGCCAGCAGGAAAACAGGGGTGAAGAACACTGAAGCTTTCTTT. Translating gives CASRKTGVKNTEAFF. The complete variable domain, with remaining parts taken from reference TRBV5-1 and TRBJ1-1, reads KAGVTQTPRYLIKTRGQQVTLSCSPISGHRSVSWYQQTPGQGLQFLFEYFSETQRNKGNFPGRFSGRQFSNSRSEMNVSTLELGDSALYLCASRKTGVKNTEAFFGQGTRLTVV.

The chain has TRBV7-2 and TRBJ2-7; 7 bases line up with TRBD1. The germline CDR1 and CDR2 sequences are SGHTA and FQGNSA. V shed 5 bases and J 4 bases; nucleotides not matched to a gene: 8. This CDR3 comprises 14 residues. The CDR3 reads CASSPTGTAYEQYF. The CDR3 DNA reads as TGTGCCAGCAGCCCAACCGGGACAGCTTACGAGCAGTACTTC.

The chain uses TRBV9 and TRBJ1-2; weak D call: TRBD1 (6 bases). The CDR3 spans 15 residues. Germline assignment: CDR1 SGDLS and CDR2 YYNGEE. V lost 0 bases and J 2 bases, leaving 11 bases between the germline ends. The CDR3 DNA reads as TGTGCCAGCAGCGTAGCAGGACAGCCAAACTATGGCTACACCTTC. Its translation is CASSVAGQPNYGYTF. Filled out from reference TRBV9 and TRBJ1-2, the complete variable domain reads DSGVTQTPKHLITATGQRVTLRCSPRSGDLSVYWYQQSLDQGLQFLIQYYNGEERAKGNILERFSAQQFPDLHSELNLSSLELGDSALYFCASSVAGQPNYGYTFGSGTRLTVV.

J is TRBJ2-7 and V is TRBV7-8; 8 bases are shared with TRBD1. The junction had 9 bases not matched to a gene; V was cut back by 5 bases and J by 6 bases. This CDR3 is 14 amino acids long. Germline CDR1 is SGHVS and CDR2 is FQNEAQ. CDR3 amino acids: CASSLRTGFVEQYF. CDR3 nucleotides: TGTGCCAGCAGCCTCAGGACAGGGTTCGTCGAGCAGTACTTC. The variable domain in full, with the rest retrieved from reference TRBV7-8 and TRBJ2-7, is GAGVSQSPRYKVAKRGQDVALRCDPISGHVSLFWYQQALGQGPEFLTYFQNEAQLDKSGLPSDRFFAERPEGSVSTLKIQRTQQEDSAVYLCASSLRTGFVEQYFGPGTRLTVT.

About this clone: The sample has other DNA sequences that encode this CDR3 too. The CDR3 coding sequence is TGTGCCAGTAGTTTGGCGGGGCTTTCTGGAAACACCATATATTTT. Protein product: CASSLAGLSGNTIYF. This chain uses TRBV19 with TRBJ1-3; TRBD1 might be the D (5 bases). V lost 5 bases, J lost 1 base, and 12 bases lay in between. This CDR3 contains 15 residues. In germline, CDR1 is LNHDA, CDR2 SQIVND (reference sequence).

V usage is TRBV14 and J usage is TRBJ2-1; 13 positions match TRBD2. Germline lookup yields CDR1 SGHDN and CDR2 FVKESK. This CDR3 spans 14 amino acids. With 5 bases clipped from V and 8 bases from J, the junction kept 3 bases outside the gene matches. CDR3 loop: CASSAGLAGDEQFF. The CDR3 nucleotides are TGTGCCAGCAGCGCCGGACTAGCGGGAGATGAGCAGTTCTTC. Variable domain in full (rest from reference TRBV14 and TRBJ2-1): EAGVTQFPSHSVIEKGQTVTLRCDPISGHDNLYWYRRVMGKEIKFLLHFVKESKQDESGMPNNRFLAERTGGTYSTLKVQPAELEDSGVYFCASSAGLAGDEQFFGPGTRLTVL.

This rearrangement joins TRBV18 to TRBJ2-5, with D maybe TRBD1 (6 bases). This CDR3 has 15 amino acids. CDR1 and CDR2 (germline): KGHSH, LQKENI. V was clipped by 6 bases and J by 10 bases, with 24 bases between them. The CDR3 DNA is TGTGCCAGCTCCGTAGCCAGGGGCCCGCAGAGAATCCAGTACTTC. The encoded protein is CASSVARGPQRIQYF.

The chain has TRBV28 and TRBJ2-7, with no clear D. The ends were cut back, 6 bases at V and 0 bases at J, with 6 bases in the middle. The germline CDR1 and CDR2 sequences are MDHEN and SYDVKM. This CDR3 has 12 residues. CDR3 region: CASRRSSYEQYF. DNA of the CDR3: TGTGCCAGCAGGCGGTCCTCCTACGAGCAGTACTTC.

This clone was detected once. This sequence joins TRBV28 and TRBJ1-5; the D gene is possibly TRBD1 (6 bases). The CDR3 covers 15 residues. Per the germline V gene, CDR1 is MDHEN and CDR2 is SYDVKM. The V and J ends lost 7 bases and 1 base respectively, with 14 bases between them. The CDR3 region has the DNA TGTGCCAGCACCTTGACAGGAGGCAGCAATCAGCCCCAGCATTTT. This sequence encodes CASTLTGGSNQPQHF.

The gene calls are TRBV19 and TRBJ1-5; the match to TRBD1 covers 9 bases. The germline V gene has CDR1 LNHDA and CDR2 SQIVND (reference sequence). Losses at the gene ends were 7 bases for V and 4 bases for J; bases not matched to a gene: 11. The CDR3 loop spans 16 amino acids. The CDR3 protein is CASTTRKDRGNQPQHF. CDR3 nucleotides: TGTGCCAGTACGACAAGAAAGGACAGGGGAAATCAGCCCCAGCATTTT. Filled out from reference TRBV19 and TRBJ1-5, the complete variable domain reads DGGITQSPKYLFRKEGQNVTLSCEQNLNHDAMYWYRQDPGQGLRLIYYSQIVNDFQKGDIAEGYSVSREKKESFPLTVTSAQKNPTAFYLCASTTRKDRGNQPQHFGDGTRLSIL.